These T cell receptor beta chains were read from a single sample in a study of Graves' ophthalmopathy and Graves' hyperthyroidism. TCRdb passed the multiplex PCR reads through MiXCR, listing each CDR3 protein once. The sample contains 740,000 or so distinct CDR3 sequences, 40% of which appear only once. The sequenced sample was peripheral blood. The receptors were sampled from an adult man with Graves' ophthalmopathy. Each CDR3 is given with its conserved first and last residue.

V: TRBV19; J: TRBJ1-1; CDR3: CASSADRGPAEAFF
V: TRBV2; J: -; CDR3: CASSTGRVPYEQYF
V: TRBV7-8; J: TRBJ2-7; CDR3: CASSLEGASSSYEQYF
V: TRBV7-2; J: TRBJ2-5; CDR3: CASSLSGTSGKETQYF
V: TRBV2; J: TRBJ2-7; CDR3: CASKLSAGVTYEQYF
V: TRBV9; J: TRBJ1-1; CDR3: CASSQRDSNTEAFF
V: TRBV19; J: TRBJ2-7; CDR3: CASSSLPHDGGYYEQYF
V: TRBV20-1; J: TRBJ1-1; CDR3: CSARTPQANTEAFF
V: TRBV2; J: TRBJ2-5; CDR3: CASSLRTGARTQYF
V: TRBV7-2; J: TRBJ2-7; CDR3: CASSQGASGRSEQYF
V: TRBV2; J: TRBJ1-6; CDR3: CASSVSRNNSPLHF
V: TRBV6-5; J: TRBJ2-7; CDR3: CASGNKYEQYF
V: TRBV2; J: TRBJ1-2; CDR3: CASSDSKVNYGYTF
V: TRBV20-1; J: TRBJ2-7; CDR3: CSAPIPYGPFEQYF
V: TRBV2; J: TRBJ2-6; CDR3: CASSAREFGANVLTF
V: TRBV10-1; J: TRBJ2-5; CDR3: CASSDLAGRETQYF
V: TRBV12-3/TRBV12-4; J: TRBJ1-2; CDR3: CASSLNPGGGGTGGYTF
V: TRBV7-8; J: TRBJ2-7; CDR3: CASSLAGGTPEQYF
V: TRBV10-3; J: TRBJ1-1; CDR3: CASSYLAETNTEAFF
V: TRBV7-8; J: TRBJ1-2; CDR3: CASGLRDSYGYTF
V: TRBV7-6; J: TRBJ2-3; CDR3: CASSFGVRDTQYF
V: TRBV5-6; J: TRBJ2-5; CDR3: CASSPGPGEETQYF
V: TRBV10-3; J: TRBJ2-7; CDR3: CASLGTGGTYEQYF
V: TRBV12-3/TRBV12-4; J: TRBJ1-2; CDR3: CASSLGFLSGYTF
V: TRBV15; J: TRBJ1-2; CDR3: CATTTGTGGRSFVYGYTF
V: TRBV7-2; J: TRBJ1-2; CDR3: CAGKTSGARYGYTF
V: TRBV10-3; J: TRBJ2-6; CDR3: CAISESSRGIGANVLTF
V: TRBV20-1; J: TRBJ2-7; CDR3: CSARASGLTYGEQYF
V: TRBV7-2; J: TRBJ2-1; CDR3: CASSRTGYNEQFF
V: TRBV24-1; J: TRBJ1-2; CDR3: CATSDLTRVYGYTF
V: TRBV20-1; J: TRBJ2-7; CDR3: CSARESGGRYEQYF
V: TRBV9; J: TRBJ2-5; CDR3: CASSVGLRGETQYF
V: TRBV4-3; J: TRBJ1-1; CDR3: CASSQDSTGVGTRAFF
V: TRBV7-9; J: TRBJ2-5; CDR3: CVSSLAGDLETQYF
V: TRBV9; J: TRBJ2-7; CDR3: CASSVGVASGYYEQYF